This is a list of T cell receptor beta chains from one sample in a study of blood T cell repertoires in COVID-19. The protocol was immunoSEQ multiplex PCR, while the TCRdb copy is restricted to in-frame clones and leaves out a portion. Of 250,000 or so clones in the sample, about 80% were seen once. Source material: PBMCs or T cells enriched from blood (not recorded which). These receptors all stem from a man in his forties or fifties who had recovered from COVID-19. Each CDR3 is given with its conserved first and last residue. Each record gives: V gene, J gene, D gene, clone size, CDR3 DNA, CDR3 protein. D genes are given only for firm matches. Size values are once, few and many counts, or a class for expanded clones, and some rows have none.

v_call: TRBV7-3; j_call: TRBJ2-1; d_call: TRBD1; clone_size: NA; cdr3_nt: TGTGCCAGCAGCTTGGGGACAGGGGGCTTTAATGAGCAGTTCTTC; cdr3_aa: CASSLGTGGFNEQFF
v_call: TRBV12-1; j_call: TRBJ2-5; d_call: NA; clone_size: NA; cdr3_nt: TGTGCCAGCAGCGGCCTGGGACTAGCGGGGTGCGCCCCCCAAGAGACCCAGTACTTC; cdr3_aa: CASSGLGLAGCAPQETQYF
v_call: TRBV6-1; j_call: TRBJ2-2; d_call: NA; clone_size: NA; cdr3_nt: TGTGCCAGCAGTGAATATGGCTCCGGGGAGCTGTTTTTT; cdr3_aa: CASSEYGSGELFF
v_call: TRBV10-1; j_call: TRBJ2-1; d_call: TRBD2; clone_size: NA; cdr3_nt: TGCGCCAGCAGTGAGCCAAGAGATGGGCTAGCGGGGCACAATGAGCAGTTCTTC; cdr3_aa: CASSEPRDGLAGHNEQFF
v_call: TRBV19; j_call: TRBJ2-2; d_call: TRBD1; clone_size: NA; cdr3_nt: TGTGCCAGTAGTGCCCCGACAGGGCTAGACACCGGGGAGCTGTTTTTT; cdr3_aa: CASSAPTGLDTGELFF
v_call: TRBV4-1; j_call: TRBJ2-7; d_call: NA; clone_size: once; cdr3_nt: TGCGCCAGCAGCCAATTTTACGGGAGCTCCTACGAGCAGTACTTC; cdr3_aa: CASSQFYGSSYEQYF
v_call: TRBV20-1; j_call: TRBJ2-7; d_call: TRBD2; clone_size: NA; cdr3_nt: TGCAGTGCGAGGACTAGCACTCAAGAGTACTTC; cdr3_aa: CSARTSTQEYF
v_call: TRBV5-1; j_call: TRBJ2-3; d_call: TRBD2; clone_size: NA; cdr3_nt: TGCGCCAGCAGCCCCCGCTTAGCGGGAGCGGGGGGAGATACGCAGTATTTT; cdr3_aa: CASSPRLAGAGGDTQYF
v_call: TRBV28; j_call: TRBJ2-3; d_call: NA; clone_size: NA; cdr3_nt: TGTGCCAGCAGGGAAGGGGGTGATACGCAGTATTTT; cdr3_aa: CASREGGDTQYF
v_call: TRBV11-1; j_call: TRBJ2-3; d_call: TRBD1; clone_size: NA; cdr3_nt: TGTGCCAGCAGCTTACTGCTGGGACAGGGCACAGATACGCAGTATTTT; cdr3_aa: CASSLLLGQGTDTQYF
v_call: TRBV7-3; j_call: TRBJ1-6; d_call: NA; clone_size: NA; cdr3_nt: TGTGCCAGCAGCTTAACAGGGGTGGATTCACCCCTCCACTTT; cdr3_aa: CASSLTGVDSPLHF
v_call: TRBV9; j_call: TRBJ1-2; d_call: NA; clone_size: NA; cdr3_nt: TGTGCCAGCAGCGTATTGCAGGGCTTCTCCTACACCTTC; cdr3_aa: CASSVLQGFSYTF
v_call: TRBV10-3; j_call: TRBJ1-5; d_call: NA; clone_size: NA; cdr3_nt: TGTGCCATCAGTGAGTCGGGACTCAACATTGGTGGCAATCAGCCCCAGCATTTT; cdr3_aa: CAISESGLNIGGNQPQHF
v_call: TRBV4-2; j_call: TRBJ1-2; d_call: NA; clone_size: NA; cdr3_nt: TGTGCCAGCAGCCAAGATACTCAGGCCTATGGCTACACCTTC; cdr3_aa: CASSQDTQAYGYTF
v_call: TRBV11-2; j_call: TRBJ2-1; d_call: NA; clone_size: NA; cdr3_nt: TGTGCCAGCAGCTTCGCTGACAGGGACTATGAGCAGTTCTTC; cdr3_aa: CASSFADRDYEQFF
v_call: TRBV4-2; j_call: TRBJ2-3; d_call: NA; clone_size: NA; cdr3_nt: TGTGCCAGCAGCCTCGTCGGGGGGCAAAGAGATACGCAGTATTTT; cdr3_aa: CASSLVGGQRDTQYF
v_call: TRBV27; j_call: TRBJ1-4; d_call: NA; clone_size: NA; cdr3_nt: TGTGCCAGCAGTTTCAACAGGGAACGTGAAAAACTGTTTTTT; cdr3_aa: CASSFNREREKLFF
v_call: TRBV28; j_call: TRBJ2-7; d_call: NA; clone_size: NA; cdr3_nt: TGTGCCAGCAGGGCAGGAGGGGGCCTGAGGGTCGAGCAGTACTTC; cdr3_aa: CASRAGGGLRVEQYF
v_call: TRBV7-9; j_call: TRBJ1-1; d_call: NA; clone_size: NA; cdr3_nt: TGTGCCAGCAGCTCCGGGGGGGCAGGAAAAACTGAAGCTTTCTTT; cdr3_aa: CASSSGGAGKTEAFF
v_call: TRBV4-3; j_call: TRBJ2-2; d_call: NA; clone_size: NA; cdr3_nt: TGCGCCAGCAGCCAAGCCGTGAAGGAACAGACCAACACCGGGGAGCTGTTTTTT; cdr3_aa: CASSQAVKEQTNTGELFF
v_call: TRBV19; j_call: TRBJ2-1; d_call: TRBD2; clone_size: few; cdr3_nt: TGTGCCAGTAGTACTAGCGGGAGCTATGAGCAGTTCTTC; cdr3_aa: CASSTSGSYEQFF
v_call: TRBV5-1; j_call: TRBJ2-5; d_call: NA; clone_size: NA; cdr3_nt: TGCGCCAGCTACCACGGTCCTAAAGGACAGCGAATAGTCCAAGAGACCCAGTACTTC; cdr3_aa: CASYHGPKGQRIVQETQYF
v_call: TRBV15; j_call: TRBJ2-7; d_call: TRBD1; clone_size: NA; cdr3_nt: TGTGCCACCAGCAGAGATAAAGGACAGGGGGCCACCTACGAGCAGTACTTC; cdr3_aa: CATSRDKGQGATYEQYF
v_call: TRBV5-4; j_call: TRBJ2-5; d_call: NA; clone_size: few; cdr3_nt: TGTGCCAGCAGCACCATGGGGGGCAGGGGGTTCCAAGAGACCCAGTACTTC; cdr3_aa: CASSTMGGRGFQETQYF
v_call: TRBV29-1; j_call: TRBJ1-1; d_call: NA; clone_size: NA; cdr3_nt: TGCAGCGTTGAATACTCTAACACTGAAGCTTTCTTT; cdr3_aa: CSVEYSNTEAFF
v_call: TRBV6-5; j_call: TRBJ2-5; d_call: NA; clone_size: NA; cdr3_nt: TGTGCCAGCAGTTACTCGAACTATCGAGAGACCCAGTACTTC; cdr3_aa: CASSYSNYRETQYF
v_call: TRBV23-1; j_call: TRBJ1-2; d_call: NA; clone_size: NA; cdr3_nt: TGCGCCAACTATTGCGTGGTTTATGGCTACACCTTC; cdr3_aa: CANYCVVYGYTF
v_call: TRBV19; j_call: TRBJ1-4; d_call: NA; clone_size: NA; cdr3_nt: TGTGCCAGTACCCGGACACACACTAATGAAAAACTGTTTTTT; cdr3_aa: CASTRTHTNEKLFF
v_call: TRBV28; j_call: TRBJ1-2; d_call: TRBD1; clone_size: NA; cdr3_nt: TGTGCCAGCAGTTTGGGGACAGGGCGAGGCTACACCTTC; cdr3_aa: CASSLGTGRGYTF
v_call: TRBV27; j_call: TRBJ2-7; d_call: NA; clone_size: once; cdr3_nt: TGTGCCAGCACCACCCCCGGGGGATACGAGCAGTACTTC; cdr3_aa: CASTTPGGYEQYF
v_call: TRBV10-3; j_call: TRBJ2-2; d_call: NA; clone_size: few; cdr3_nt: TGTGCCGTACAAGGGACATCTGGACCCACCGGGGAGCTGTTTTTT; cdr3_aa: CAVQGTSGPTGELFF
v_call: TRBV19; j_call: TRBJ1-1; d_call: TRBD1; clone_size: NA; cdr3_nt: TGTGCCAGTAGTATCCGCCTAGGACAGGGGGTAGGCACTGAAGCTTTCTTT; cdr3_aa: CASSIRLGQGVGTEAFF